One and the same sample provided the 28 T cell receptor beta chains below, sequenced in a study of blood T cell repertoires in COVID-19. Measured with immunoSEQ multiplex PCR; TCRdb has only the in-frame clones, and not every one. The table records 200,000 to 250,000 clones, roughly 86% of them present only once. Sequencing input: PBMCs or T cells enriched from blood (not recorded which). These receptors originate from a woman aged 45-65 years who had recovered from COVID-19.

For this clone: The junction differs from germline at one of its ends, possibly a read error. The chain links TRBV28 to TRBJ1-1; 8 positions match TRBD1. This CDR3 region has 14 residues. CDR1 and CDR2 from the germline V gene are MDHEN and SYDVKM. The CDR3 DNA reads TGTGCCAGCAGTTCCTACAGGGGGAACGCTGAAGCTTTCTTT. Translating it yields CASSSYRGNAEAFF.

The gene calls are TRBV21-1 and TRBJ1-5; TRBD1, the table's D call, lacks a check against the DNA. TRBV21-1 is deemed a pseudogene. This CDR3 region has 18 residues. CDR3 DNA sequence: TGTGCCAGCATCATTCTCTTTAAGCCGACAGGGGGCTTCCAGCCCCAGCATTTT. Protein: CASIILFKPTGGFQPQHF.

This sequence joins TRBV19 and TRBJ1-3; 8 nucleotides agree with TRBD1. CDR3 length: 17 amino acids. The junction had 5 bases not matched to a gene; V was cut back by 1 base and J by 0 bases. Germline CDR1 reads LNHDA; CDR2 reads SQIVND (reference sequence). The CDR3 spells CASSIGTGPSSGNTIYF. The CDR3, as DNA: TGTGCCAGTAGTATAGGGACAGGGCCGAGCTCTGGAAACACCATATATTTT.

J is TRBJ2-3 and V is TRBV18, with D tentatively TRBD2 (6 bases). This CDR3 has 15 residues. V lost 0 bases and J 8 bases, leaving 15 bases between the germline ends. The germline CDR1 and CDR2 sequences are KGHSH and LQKENI. CDR3 sequence: CASSPPLADFGTQYF. The CDR3 region has the DNA TGTGCCAGCTCACCACCGTTAGCGGATTTTGGTACGCAGTATTTT.

The chain is built from TRBV7-2 and TRBJ1-1; no clear D. The V end was cut by 7 bases, the J end by 1 base, with 16 bases between. Germline CDR1 is SGHTA and CDR2 is FQGNSA. The CDR3 runs 15 residues. CDR3 sequence: CASNRAGSGNTEAFF. CDR3 bases: TGTGCCAGCAACCGCGCGGGTTCAGGGAACACTGAAGCTTTCTTT. Complete variable domain (other parts from reference TRBV7-2 and TRBJ1-1): GAGVSQSPSNKVTEKGKDVELRCDPISGHTALYWYRQSLGQGLEFLIYFQGNSAPDKSGLPSDRFSAERTGGSVSTLTIQRTQQEDSAVYLCASNRAGSGNTEAFFGQGTRLTVV.

This clone was seen once. The junction departs from the called germline gene at one end, perhaps through a read error. This sequence joins TRBV20-1 and TRBJ2-3; 10 nucleotides agree with TRBD1. Germline V CDR1 and CDR2: DFQATT, SNEGSKA (reference sequence). This CDR3 region has 9 residues. The chain's CDR3 is CSAAGQGIF. The DNA for the CDR3 is TGCAGTGCCGCGGGACAGGGGATTTTT.

This clone was seen just once. The genes are TRBV30 and TRBJ1-2; 9 positions match TRBD1. V shed 4 bases and J 6 bases; nucleotides not matched to a gene: 12. Germline assignment: CDR1 GTSNPN and CDR2 SVGIG (reference sequence). The CDR3 length is 15 residues. The CDR3 protein is CAWTWGRQGVDGYTF. DNA of the CDR3: TGTGCCTGGACTTGGGGGCGACAGGGGGTTGATGGCTACACCTTC.

The chain has TRBV7-2 and TRBJ2-6; 12 bases are a match to TRBD2. Trimming took 4 bases from V and 4 from J; bases not matched to a gene: 5. Germline CDR1 SGHTA, CDR2 FQGNSA. This CDR3 has 17 residues. Here the CDR3 DNA reads TGTGCCAGCAGCTGGACTAGCGGGGTTCCCGGGGCCAACGTCCTGACTTTC. Translated, it gives CASSWTSGVPGANVLTF.

This chain links TRBV6-5 with TRBJ2-2; D gene uncertain. The V gene's germline CDR1 is MNHEY and CDR2 SVGAGI. Trimming cost V 8 bases and J 4 bases, with 11 bases left between them. The CDR3 is 13 amino acids. This CDR3 reads CASPQDGTGELFF. CDR3 nucleotides: TGTGCCAGCCCCCAGGATGGCACCGGGGAGCTGTTTTTT.

The V gene is TRBV20-1, the J gene TRBJ2-5, with 13 bases fitting TRBD2. The V and J ends lost 3 bases and 5 bases, in that order; junction bases with no gene match: 6. The germline V gene encodes CDR1 DFQATT and CDR2 SNEGSKA (reference sequence). The CDR3 length is 15 residues. The CDR3 protein is CSASLRLAGGETQYF. CDR3 bases: TGCAGTGCTAGTCTTAGACTAGCGGGAGGTGAGACCCAGTACTTC.

The chain carries TRBV3-1 (or the pseudogene TRBV3-2) and TRBJ2-3, with D possibly being TRBD2 (6 bases). Trimming took off 3 bases at V and 6 bases at J, with 16 bases between the two ends. CDR1 and CDR2 from the germline V gene are LGHDT and YNNKEL (reference sequence). The CDR3 covers 15 residues. The CDR3 reads CASSHPGLAQDTQYF. The CDR3 DNA follows: TGTGCCAGCAGCCATCCGGGACTTGCCCAGGATACGCAGTATTTT.

The genes are TRBV4-3 and TRBJ2-5, with TRBD1 matching over 7 bases. Trimming removed 0 bases from V and 7 bases from J; junction bases left unmatched: 5. CDR3 length: 14 amino acids. The germline CDR1 and CDR2 sequences are LGHNA and YSLEER. For the CDR3, the DNA is TGCGCCAGCAGCCAAGAGACAGGGATAGGGACCCAGTACTTC. Translated, it gives CASSQETGIGTQYF.

This chain links TRBV27 with TRBJ1-5; TRBD1 is a possible D gene (5 bases). Germline V gene sequence: CDR1 MNHEY, CDR2 SMNVEV (reference sequence). V lost 3 bases, J lost 0 bases, and 9 bases lay in between. The CDR3 totals 15 residues. CDR3 protein: CASSLGRVSNQPQHF. CDR3 DNA: TGTGCCAGCAGTTTGGGCAGGGTTAGCAATCAGCCCCAGCATTTT.

V usage is TRBV5-6 and J usage is TRBJ2-2; tentative D call: TRBD2 (6 bases). Trimming removed 2 bases at V and 2 bases at J, with 13 bases between. Germline CDR1 SGHDT, CDR2 YYEEEE. This CDR3 spans 16 amino acids. CDR3 coding DNA: TGTGCCAGCAGCTTAAATGCGGGGTTAAACACCGGGGAGCTGTTTTTT. Amino acids: CASSLNAGLNTGELFF.

The rearrangement links TRBV6-1 to TRBJ2-7; D perhaps matches TRBD1 (5 bases). With 3 bases removed from V and 3 bases from J, the gap between germline ends came to 15 bases. This CDR3 has 15 amino acids. CDR1 is MNHNS and CDR2 is SASEGT in the germline V gene. The CDR3 loop reads CASSDLVGAVYEQYF. The DNA of the CDR3 is TGTGCCAGCAGTGATTTGGTTGGGGCCGTCTACGAGCAGTACTTC.

This chain connects TRBV7-2 to TRBJ2-2; 8 positions agree with TRBD2. The CDR3 length is 15 residues. Germline CDR1 SGHTA, CDR2 FQGNSA. J was trimmed by 5 bases and V by 6 bases; bases with no gene match: 8. The CDR3 reads CASRKLAVATGELFF. The CDR3 DNA reads TGTGCCAGCAGAAAACTAGCGGTAGCAACCGGGGAGCTGTTTTTT.

The chain uses TRBV29-1 and TRBJ2-7; 9 bases fit TRBD1. The germline CDR1 and CDR2 sequences are SQVTM and ANQGSEA. This CDR3 is built from 17 residues. The junction had 16 bases not matched to a gene; V was cut back by 1 base and J by 6 bases. CDR3 nucleotide sequence: TGCAGCGTTGAAGGGCCAACCACCGGGACAGGGTTGTTCGAGCAGTACTTC. This codes for CSVEGPTTGTGLFEQYF.

This clone is a singleton in its sample. This chain links TRBV2 with TRBJ1-4; 10 bases are a match to TRBD1. This CDR3 spans 13 amino acids. Germline CDR1 reads SNHLY; CDR2 reads FYNNEI. V shed 6 bases and J 6 bases; nucleotides not matched to a gene: 1. CDR3 region: CASRGQGDEKLFF. Here the CDR3 DNA reads TGTGCCAGCAGAGGACAGGGGGATGAAAAACTGTTTTTT.

The rearrangement joins TRBV20-1 to TRBJ1-1; TRBD1 aligns across 7 bases. The CDR3 totals 13 residues. From germline, CDR1 is DFQATT and CDR2 SNEGSKA (reference sequence). V lost 3 bases and J lost 4; bases outside the gene matches: 5. This CDR3 reads CSASSGGGTEAFF. The CDR3 DNA sequence: TGCAGTGCTAGTTCAGGGGGTGGCACTGAAGCTTTCTTT.

V gene TRBV5-4 combines with J gene TRBJ2-5; 8 nucleotides align to TRBD2. Germline loops: CDR1 SGHNT, CDR2 YYREEE (reference sequence). V lost 0 bases to trimming and J lost 1 base; unmatched junction nucleotides: 8. This CDR3 comprises 17 residues. The CDR3 DNA reads as TGTGCCAGCAGCTTGGCGGCGGGACTAGGGGGCCAAGAGACCCAGTACTTC. This codes for CASSLAAGLGGQETQYF.

CDR3 sequence (DNA): TGCGCCAGCAGCTTGGCCCTTCAGTCCCGGGGCTACGAGCAGTACTTC. Its protein is CASSLALQSRGYEQYF. The rearrangement joins TRBV5-1 to TRBJ2-7; a weak D match, TRBD2 (5 bases). This CDR3 comprises 16 residues. V shed 0 bases and J shed 3 bases, with 16 bases lying between them. Germline V gene data show CDR1 as SGHRS and CDR2 as YFSETQ.

V gene TRBV4-3 combines with J gene TRBJ2-3, with D possibly matching TRBD2 (7 bases). The CDR3 sequence is 17 residues long. Germline V gives CDR1 LGHNA, CDR2 YSLEER. Trimming took off 6 bases at V and 1 base at J, with 20 bases between the two ends. The DNA for the CDR3 is TGCGCCAGCAGTCAAAGCTTAGGGGGGGTTGGCACAGATACGCAGTATTTT. It yields the protein CASSQSLGGVGTDTQYF.

The rearrangement joins TRBV12-3 or TRBV12-4 to TRBJ1-5; D not certain. This CDR3 is 12 amino acids long. Between the trimmed V and J ends, which lost 4 bases and 5 bases, there was a span of 6 bases. The CDR3 DNA reads TGTGCCAGCAGTTGGGAGCATCAGCCCCAGCATTTT. As protein: CASSWEHQPQHF.

The V and J genes are TRBV28 and TRBJ2-7; 8 bases are shared with TRBD2. With 5 bases clipped from V and 4 bases from J, the junction kept 16 bases outside the gene matches. Germline lookup yields CDR1 MDHEN and CDR2 SYDVKM. CDR3 length: 17 amino acids. The CDR3 sequence: CASSPIGGVSRGYEQYF. The CDR3 DNA reads TGTGCCAGCAGTCCCATCGGGGGGGTAAGCCGGGGGTACGAGCAGTACTTC.

The chain has TRBV2 and TRBJ2-2, with D tentatively TRBD2 (5 bases). V gave up 11 bases and J gave up 6 bases, with 16 bases separating them. CDR1 SNHLY and CDR2 FYNNEI come from the germline V gene. The CDR3 has 13 amino acids. As DNA, the CDR3 is TGTGCCTCGGGGTCTACGAAGGCCGGGGAGCTGTTTTTT. Protein product: CASGSTKAGELFF.

Only one count was recorded for this clone. J is TRBJ1-2 and V is TRBV4-1; the D gene is possibly TRBD1 (6 bases). The CDR3 is 20 residues long. Germline V gene sequence: CDR1 MGHRA, CDR2 YSYEKL. Trimming pared 0 bases from V and 4 bases from J, leaving 27 bases between. DNA for the CDR3: TGCGCCAGCAGCCAAGATTTACGCGTCAGGGGCCTTATCTCGGCCTATGGCTACACCTTC. This encodes CASSQDLRVRGLISAYGYTF.

This sequence joins TRBV2 and TRBJ1-5; 7 bases agree with TRBD1. The CDR3 totals 15 residues. Trimming took 4 bases from V and 3 from J; bases not matched to a gene: 6. The germline gives CDR1 SNHLY, CDR2 FYNNEI. CDR3 nucleotide sequence: TGTGCCAGCAGTGCAAACAGGGGAAACAATCAGCCCCAGCATTTT. It yields the protein CASSANRGNNQPQHF. Based on the CDR3 plus reference TRBV2 and TRBJ1-5, the full variable domain is EPEVTQTPSHQVTQMGQEVILRCVPISNHLYFYWYRQILGQKVEFLVSFYNNEISEKSEIFDDQFSVERPDGSNFTLKIRSTKLEDSAMYFCASSANRGNNQPQHFGDGTRLSIL.

V and J are TRBV7-9 and TRBJ2-7, with TRBD2 matching 10 bases. This CDR3 is 17 amino acids long. Germline values: CDR1 SEHNR, CDR2 FQNEAQ (reference sequence). With V trimmed by 3 bases and J by 0 bases, 8 bases remained unmatched. CDR3 amino acids: CASSLSGLAEYSYEQYF. CDR3 sequence (DNA): TGTGCCAGCAGCTTGAGCGGACTAGCGGAATACTCCTACGAGCAGTACTTC.